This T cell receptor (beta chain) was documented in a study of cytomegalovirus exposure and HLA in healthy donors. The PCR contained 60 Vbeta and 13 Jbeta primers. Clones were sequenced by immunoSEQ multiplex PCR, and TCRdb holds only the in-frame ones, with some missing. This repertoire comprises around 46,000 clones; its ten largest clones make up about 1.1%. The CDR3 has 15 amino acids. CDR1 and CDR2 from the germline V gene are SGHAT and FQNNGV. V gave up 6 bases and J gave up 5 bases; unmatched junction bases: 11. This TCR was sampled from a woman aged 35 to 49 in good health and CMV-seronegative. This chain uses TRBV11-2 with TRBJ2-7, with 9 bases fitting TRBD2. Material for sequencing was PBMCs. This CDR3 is CASRSAGGPFNEQYF. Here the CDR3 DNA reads TGTGCCAGCAGGTCGGCGGGAGGGCCTTTCAACGAGCAGTACTTC.